The entry that follows covers one T cell receptor (beta chain) sequence. It has no known antigen specificity. Qualities for individual bases were not recorded, and no much larger clone is one base off. The sample comes from a study of blood T cell repertoires in COVID-19 (TCRdb year 2020). Study-wide context: The collaborator samples originated in the United States, Italy and Spain and spanned the acute and convalescent phases of COVID-19. The material from the prospective study consisted of cDNA or gDNA derived from T cells, B-cell-depleted T cells, or PBMCs. The dataset comprised deeply sampled blood TCRbeta repertoires from subjects exposed to, actively infected with, or recovered from COVID-19. The repertoires were released in a freely available public database meant as a resource for research on the immune response to SARS-CoV-2. Samples were obtained from the ongoing ImmuneRACE study (first 160 participants) and from 1,254 subjects provided by 6 global collaborators. Sample metadata almost always included a de-identified subject ID, COVID-19 status, age in years and sex. HLA class I and class II types, where available, came from metadata supplied by the sample provider rather than from assay-based typing. Results and caveats for the whole study, not just this receptor: The amount of clinical and demographic metadata varied by source and participant and was provided uncurated.

Collaborating institutions collected whole blood in K2EDTA tubes following their own protocols. Collaborator samples were shipped for TCRbeta analysis as frozen whole blood, isolated PBMCs, or DNA extracted from either sample type. TCRbeta CDR3 regions were amplified from genomic DNA using the immunoSEQ Assay, a bias-controlled multiplex PCR. On the study's bioinformatics: The number of nucleated cells in each sample was estimated from the amplification of reference gene primers within the assay. Sequence reads were collapsed and filtered to measure the absolute abundance of every unique TCRbeta CDR3 rearrangement. For each sample, productive Simpson clonality was calculated as the square root of Simpson's diversity index across productive rearrangements. TCRdb provides this immuneACCESS table in a form limited to in-frame rearrangements. Some clones are lacking; in checked studies, under half of them reflect an unresolved V gene, and why the rest are absent is not known. V and J calls and clone size are as listed in that table; D and trimming were resolved from the DNA. Here the sample has about 110,000 clones; about 88% occur a single time. The ten largest clones represent around 2.2% of the sample.

Here V drops 0 bases and J drops 6 bases, and the junction holds 3 bases not matched to any gene. CDR1 LNHNV and CDR2 YYDKDF were looked up in the germline V gene (reference sequence). From the cysteine through the phenylalanine, the CDR3 covers 14 amino acids. Solely the CDR3 DNA is kept, with 42 bases framed from the first base. In this chain, TRBV15 is recombined with TRBJ1-2; 8 central bases correspond to TRBD1. The source material was peripheral blood. The receptor was isolated from a human donor in a cohort sampled during active COVID-19. The CDR3 has the sequence CATSRDRQGNGYTF. The nucleotides are TGTGCCACCAGCAGAGATCGACAGGGGAATGGCTACACCTTC.